This TCR beta chain was found in a study of blood T cell repertoires in COVID-19. CDR3 length: 13 amino acids. Trimming stripped 5 bases from V and 5 bases from J, with 13 bases between. Looked up from germline, CDR1 is SEHNR and CDR2 is FQNEAQ (reference sequence). The method was immunoSEQ multiplex PCR; TCRdb's version includes in-frame clones alone and lacks a portion of them. The sample lists some 250,000 clones; around 87% were seen once. The chain uses TRBV7-9 and TRBJ2-7; TRBD2 might be the D (5 bases). The specimen was peripheral blood. The sequence came from an older woman with COVID-19, enrolled during active disease. CDR3 loop: CASSRGYRDEQYF. As DNA, the CDR3 is TGTGCCAGCAGCCGAGGGTACCGGGACGAGCAGTACTTC.